What follows are 11 T cell receptor beta chains derived from one specimen sequenced in a study of blood T cells in healthy people across ages. A second PCR of 7 to 11 cycles used a sample-barcoded 5' primer and a J-beta primer mix. TCRdb called the 5' RACE reads again in MiXCR, with one record for every CDR3 protein. The data show 850,000 to 1,300,000 distinct CDR3 sequences, 45% seen once. Sequenced: blood. These TCRs come from a woman aged 55-75 years in good health.

The V call is TRBV12-3 or TRBV12-4, the J call TRBJ2-5; possibly TRBD2 for D (6 bases). Matching the DNA end better, TRBJ2-1 makes the J call doubtful. The CDR3 runs to 15 residues. The CDR3 loop is CASSSPAGTQETQFF. Written as DNA, the CDR3 is TGTGCCAGCAGTTCCCCCGCCGGGACTCAAGAGACCCAGTTCTTC.

On this clonotype: One junction end disagrees with the germline gene, perhaps due to a read error. The gene calls are TRBV13 and TRBJ2-3; possible D gene TRBD2, 6 bases. The CDR3 is made up of 15 amino acids. The germline gives CDR1 PRHDT, CDR2 FYEKMQ (reference sequence). CDR3 in amino acids: CASSLDPGLTNTQYF. CDR3 sequence (DNA): TGTGCCAGCAGCTTAGATCCGGGACTCACAAATACGCAGTATTTT.

As DNA, the CDR3 is TGCAGTGCTAGCCCTCCAGGGGTGACCGCTGGGGCCAACGTCCTGACTTTC. This encodes CSASPPGVTAGANVLTF. The V gene is TRBV20-1, the J gene TRBJ2-6; perhaps TRBD1 as D (6 bases). CDR1 is DFQATT and CDR2 is SNEGSKA in the germline V gene (reference sequence). This CDR3 spans 17 amino acids. V was shortened by 3 bases and J by 2 bases, with 17 bases between the two germline ends.

This clonotype showed up just a few times. This sequence joins TRBV12-3 or TRBV12-4 and TRBJ2-7; 7 nucleotides line up with TRBD1. This CDR3 has 14 amino acids. Unmatched junction bases numbered 11, after V lost 5 bases and J lost 7 bases. The CDR3 coding sequence is TGTGCCAGCAGTCCCGGGACAGTCGCTACGGAGCAGTACTTC. It translates to CASSPGTVATEQYF.

V is TRBV3-1 and J is TRBJ2-3, with TRBD2 matching 8 bases. Germline assignment: CDR1 LGHDT and CDR2 YNNKEL (reference sequence). V shed 6 bases, J shed 6 bases, and the junction held 11 bases outside the gene matches. This CDR3 has 15 residues. The CDR3 DNA reads TGTGCCAGCAGACCAGGCGGGAGGACGATGGATACGCAGTATTTT. It codes for CASRPGGRTMDTQYF.

This clonotype has only a few counts. This rearrangement joins TRBV3-1 to TRBJ2-5, with D hard to call. V lost 2 bases to trimming and J lost 9 bases, with 7 bases between them. The CDR3 consists of 11 residues. The germline V gene encodes CDR1 LGHDT and CDR2 YNNKEL (reference sequence). CDR3 sequence (DNA): TGTGCCAGCAGCCAAACATGGGCCCAGTACTTC. Translated, it gives CASSQTWAQYF.

This clonotype was seen a few times. The chain carries TRBV7-2 and TRBJ2-7, with D maybe TRBD1 (5 bases). Germline V gene sequence: CDR1 SGHTA, CDR2 FQGNSA. Trimming took 1 base from V and 5 from J, leaving 15 bases between them. This CDR3 is built from 15 residues. CDR3 sequence: CASSLGVGEWDEQYF. DNA for the CDR3: TGTGCCAGCAGCTTAGGCGTAGGGGAATGGGACGAGCAGTACTTC.

The chain carries TRBV9 and TRBJ2-5, with 9 bases identical to TRBD2. The end of the DNA aligns better with TRBJ2-7, so the J call may be wrong. The CDR3 extends over 15 amino acids. CDR1 is SGDLS, CDR2 YYNGEE, per germline. CDR3 nucleotides: TGTGCCAGCAGCGTAGCGGCGGGAGGGCCCAGCGAGCAGTACTTC. Amino acids: CASSVAAGGPSEQYF.

The gene calls are TRBV7-6 and TRBJ2-5; D call uncertain. The CDR3 is 15 amino acids. With 4 bases removed from V and 11 bases from J, the gap between germline ends came to 23 bases. From germline, CDR1 is SGHVS and CDR2 FNYEAQ. DNA for the CDR3: TGTGCCAGCAGCTCCCCCCCGAACTCCTACAATGAGCAGTACTTC. As protein: CASSSPPNSYNEQYF.

The J gene is TRBJ2-1, the V gene TRBV6-5; 10 bases are shared with TRBD1. Judging by the DNA end, TRBJ2-7 fits better; the J call may be wrong. Looked up from germline, CDR1 is MNHEY and CDR2 is SVGAGI. The length of the CDR3 is 14 residues. CDR3 nucleotide sequence: TGTGCCAGCAGTTCGACAGGGGGCTACAATGAGCAGTACTTC. Its protein product is CASSSTGGYNEQYF.

There are a few counts of this clonotype. V is TRBV7-9 and J is TRBJ2-7; D might be TRBD2 (5 bases). This CDR3 has 12 amino acids. The germline V and J ends were trimmed by 4 bases and 6 bases, with 10 bases remaining between them. Looked up from germline, CDR1 is SEHNR and CDR2 is FQNEAQ (reference sequence). The CDR3 is CASSSTSREQYF. The CDR3 bases are TGTGCCAGCAGCTCCACTAGTCGCGAGCAGTACTTC.